The 18 T cell receptor beta chains below all came from one sample that was sequenced in a study of T cells after yellow fever vaccination. MiXCR was run by TCRdb on the 5' RACE reads, yielding one entry per CDR3 protein. The data contain 90,000 to 150,000 distinct CDR3 sequences, 7.2% of them singletons. The material was CD4+ T cells sorted from PBMCs, obtained about 49 days after the first yellow fever vaccination. The receptors derive from a man in his late teens or twenties who received the YFV17D yellow fever vaccine.

This clonotype has a count of ten or more. In DNA, the CDR3 is TGTGCCAGCAGCGTAGGAGGACAGGGGGACTACGAGCAGTACTTC. Translated: CASSVGGQGDYEQYF. V gene TRBV9 combines with J gene TRBJ2-7; 10 bases are a match to TRBD1. Germline CDR1 reads SGDLS; CDR2 reads YYNGEE. Germline trimming cut 0 bases from V and 3 bases from J; bases unmatched to any gene: 3. This CDR3 spans 15 amino acids.

This clonotype was observed at least ten times. The chain links TRBV5-1 to TRBJ1-1; D perhaps matches TRBD1 (5 bases). CDR3 length equals 16 residues. Germline lookup yields CDR1 SGHRS and CDR2 YFSETQ. The V end lost 1 base, the J end lost 1 base, and 14 bases lay between the germline ends. In DNA, the CDR3 is TGCGCCAGCAGCTTGAAATCCCGGGACGGGAACACTGAAGCTTTCTTT. Residues: CASSLKSRDGNTEAFF.

This clonotype turned up a few times. The chain recombines TRBV5-6 with TRBJ2-3, with 7 bases that match TRBD1. CDR1 is SGHDT, CDR2 YYEEEE, per germline. J lost 4 bases, V lost 6 bases, and 8 bases had no gene match. This CDR3 is built from 14 residues. CDR3 in DNA: TGTGCCAGCAATAGACAGGGCGGATCAGATACGCAGTATTTT. This encodes CASNRQGGSDTQYF.

This clonotype has only a few counts. The chain has TRBV5-1 and TRBJ2-7; D is perhaps TRBD2 (6 bases). V lost 0 bases and J 7 bases, leaving 11 bases between the germline ends. The CDR3 is 13 residues long. Per germline, CDR1 SGHRS and CDR2 YFSETQ. The CDR3 protein is CASSLGLVSEQYF. Written as DNA, the CDR3 is TGCGCCAGCAGCTTGGGACTAGTGTCTGAGCAGTACTTC.

This clonotype was found many times. The V and J genes are TRBV5-1 and TRBJ2-3; D is unclear. The length of the CDR3 is 16 residues. V was pared by 0 bases and J by 4 bases, with 15 bases between. Germline values: CDR1 SGHRS, CDR2 YFSETQ. The CDR3 DNA reads as TGCGCCAGCAGCTTGGAACAACCTGTCCCCCCAGATACGCAGTATTTT. Its translation: CASSLEQPVPPDTQYF.

This clonotype was recorded at least ten times. The chain combines TRBV5-1 with TRBJ1-2; 7 bases line up with TRBD1. The CDR3 has 17 residues. Germline CDR1 is SGHRS and CDR2 is YFSETQ. V was clipped by 0 bases and J by 1 base; unmatched bases: 9. The CDR3 is CASSLDDGTAHNYGYTF. Here the CDR3 DNA reads TGCGCCAGCAGCTTGGACGACGGGACAGCCCATAACTATGGCTACACCTTC.

In its sample, this clonotype was seen many times. The V gene is TRBV5-1, the J gene TRBJ2-5; TRBD2 matches 13 bases. V was clipped by 0 bases and J by 4 bases; unmatched bases: 0. Germline CDR1 is SGHRS and CDR2 is YFSETQ. The CDR3 extends over 15 amino acids. CDR3: CASSLGLAGGETQYF. CDR3 in DNA: TGCGCCAGCAGCTTGGGACTAGCGGGGGGAGAGACCCAGTACTTC.

This clonotype was recorded a few times. The gene calls are TRBV12-3 or TRBV12-4 and TRBJ1-5, with a tentative D call TRBD1 (6 bases). This CDR3 has 17 amino acids. With 3 bases removed from V and 5 bases from J, the gap between germline ends came to 20 bases. CDR3 residues: CASSLFPAGQLYQPQHF. The CDR3 nucleotides read TGTGCCAGCAGTTTGTTTCCGGCAGGACAGTTATATCAGCCCCAGCATTTT.

The chain joins TRBV30 to TRBJ2-1; a possible D gene is TRBD1 (6 bases). This CDR3 is 10 amino acids long. Germline CDR1 reads GTSNPN; CDR2 reads SVGIG (reference sequence). The germline V and J ends were trimmed by 3 bases and 10 bases, with 7 bases remaining between them. This CDR3 reads CAWRGQEQFF. The CDR3 DNA reads as TGTGCCTGGAGAGGACAGGAGCAGTTCTTC.

This clonotype was seen repeatedly, ten times or more. The chain uses TRBV27 and TRBJ2-1; the match to TRBD2 covers 13 bases. Unmatched junction bases numbered 5, after V lost 8 bases and J lost 4 bases. Germline V lookup: CDR1 MNHEY, CDR2 SMNVEV (reference sequence). CDR3 size: 15 residues. The chain's CDR3 is CASLGLAGPYNEQFF. Written as DNA, the CDR3 is TGTGCCAGCCTGGGACTAGCGGGGCCTTACAATGAGCAGTTCTTC.

This clonotype was counted many times. The V call is TRBV5-1, the J call TRBJ2-3, with no clear D. The CDR3 runs 14 residues. Looked up from germline, CDR1 is SGHRS and CDR2 is YFSETQ. V gave up 5 bases and J gave up 4 bases, with 14 bases separating them. Here the CDR3 DNA reads TGCGCCAGCAGTCTTAATAACAGCCCAGATACGCAGTATTTT. Its translation: CASSLNNSPDTQYF.

This chain links TRBV5-4 with TRBJ1-3; 7 bases match TRBD1. After removal of 0 bases from V and 0 bases from J, the junction contained 21 bases not matched to a gene. Germline lookup yields CDR1 SGHNT and CDR2 YYREEE (reference sequence). CDR3 length equals 22 residues. The CDR3 reads CASSLEGARGDPSYPSGNTIYF. For the CDR3, the DNA is TGTGCCAGCAGCTTGGAGGGGGCCAGAGGGGACCCTTCATATCCCTCTGGAAACACCATATATTTT.

The table lists this clonotype with many counts. V gene TRBV20-1 combines with J gene TRBJ2-1, with 10 positions matching TRBD2. This CDR3 is built from 12 residues. With V trimmed by 5 bases and J by 6 bases, 1 base remained unmatched. Germline CDR1 and CDR2: DFQATT and SNEGSKA (reference sequence). CDR3 protein: CSAERGGNEQFF. Here the CDR3 DNA reads TGCAGTGCTGAGCGGGGGGGCAATGAGCAGTTCTTC.

This clonotype was counted at least ten times. The chain's CDR3 is CASSASHPYNEQFF. In DNA form, the CDR3 reads TGTGCCAGCAGCGCTAGCCACCCCTACAATGAGCAGTTCTTC. The chain couples TRBV7-9 to TRBJ2-1; D is perhaps TRBD2 (5 bases). Germline V lookup: CDR1 SEHNR, CDR2 FQNEAQ (reference sequence). The ends were cut back, 5 bases at V and 2 bases at J, with 10 bases in the middle. The CDR3 covers 14 residues.

This clonotype was picked up many times. This chain joins TRBV5-7 and TRBJ1-5; weak D call: TRBD1 (6 bases). TRBV5-7 is treated as an ORF (open reading frame) with a function not yet certain. Trimming took 2 bases from V and 1 from J, leaving 16 bases between them. The CDR3 is 17 residues long. The CDR3 here is CASSFWGQGPSNQPQHF. Written as DNA, the CDR3 is TGTGCCAGCAGCTTCTGGGGGCAGGGCCCGAGCAATCAGCCCCAGCATTTT.

The chain uses TRBV5-4 and TRBJ2-3; D is unclear. CDR3 size: 14 residues. Germline loops: CDR1 SGHNT, CDR2 YYREEE (reference sequence). V gave up 0 bases and J gave up 0 bases, with 5 bases separating them. CDR3 sequence reads: CASSLARSTDTQYF. CDR3 coding DNA: TGTGCCAGCAGCTTGGCTAGAAGCACAGATACGCAGTATTTT.

This clonotype was recorded many times. DNA for the CDR3: TGTGCCAGCAGCTTAGAGTGGGGGCCGTGGGATACGCAGTATTTT. Amino acids: CASSLEWGPWDTQYF. V usage is TRBV7-8 and J usage is TRBJ2-3, with D perhaps matching TRBD1 (6 bases). V lost 1 base and J 6 bases, leaving 14 bases between the germline ends. This CDR3 has 15 amino acids. Germline-derived CDR1 and CDR2 are SGHVS and FQNEAQ.

This clonotype was recorded at least ten times. J is TRBJ2-3 and V is TRBV9; possible D gene TRBD1, 6 bases. Looked up from germline, CDR1 is SGDLS and CDR2 is YYNGEE. V was clipped by 4 bases and J by 6 bases, with 15 bases between them. The CDR3 sequence is 14 residues long. Written as DNA, the CDR3 is TGTGCCAGCAGCCATGACAGGCCGGGGGATACGCAGTATTTT. Translation gives CASSHDRPGDTQYF.